The clone carrying this T cell receptor (beta chain) showed up just once. No antigen is known for it. V was trimmed by 7 bases and J by 1 base, leaving 13 bases between them. Germline CDR1 is MNHEY and CDR2 is SMNVEV (reference sequence). This CDR3 is 14 amino acids long. The data are from a study of graft-versus-host responses after intestinal transplantation. Whole-study results and caveats: Declines in HvG clones occurring early post-transplant were associated with peak circulating GvH clone levels.

Clones were read by immunoSEQ multiplex PCR, and TCRdb kept only the in-frame ones, dropping some. The sample holds approximately 75,000 clones, around 89% seen once. This sample comprised unstimulated CD8+ T cells sorted from spleen or lymph node cells, obtained before transplant. The chain uses TRBV27 and TRBJ1-2; the D gene is possibly TRBD1 (5 bases). The source of this sequence is a human donor who was the organ donor for an intestinal transplant. The CDR3 region is CASKEGEDNYGYTF. CDR3 coding DNA: TGTGCCAGCAAGGAAGGGGAGGATAACTATGGCTACACCTTC.